These 3 T cell receptor beta chains originate from one sample sequenced in a study of shared clonotypes between healthy human individuals. TCRdb's table, derived via immunoSEQ multiplex PCR, lists solely in-frame clones and lacks some. The sample records 1,500,000 or so clones, around 97% being singletons. The sequenced material came from naive CD4+ T cells sorted from blood. Subset denoted: CD45RA+ positively selected. All receptors derive from a man between 25 and 39 years old in good health.

The V call is TRBV27, the J call TRBJ2-1; D may correspond to TRBD1 or TRBD2 (5 bases each). Germline values: CDR1 MNHEY, CDR2 SMNVEV (reference sequence). CDR3 length: 16 residues. Trimming left V 0 bases short and J 5 bases short, with 14 bases between. Here the CDR3 reads CASSLSLRDRHNEQFF. CDR3 sequence (DNA): TGTGCCAGCAGTTTATCGCTCCGGGACCGTCACAATGAGCAGTTCTTC.

V usage is TRBV5-4 and J usage is TRBJ2-7; 11 bases are a match to TRBD2. V shed 1 base and J 7 bases; nucleotides not matched to a gene: 7. Germline CDR1 and CDR2: SGHNT and YYREEE (reference sequence). This CDR3 has 15 amino acids. DNA for the CDR3: TGTGCCAGCAGCTTGTTACTAGCGGGAGTTGGTGAGCAGTACTTC. Amino acids: CASSLLLAGVGEQYF. Looking up the rest from reference TRBV5-4 and TRBJ2-7 gives the full variable domain: ETGVTQSPTHLIKTRGQQVTLRCSSQSGHNTVSWYQQALGQGPQFIFQYYREEENGRGNFPPRFSGLQFPNYSSELNVNALELDDSALYLCASSLLLAGVGEQYFGPGTRLTVT.

The CDR3 DNA is TGTGCCAGCAGTAAGACTAGCGCCGATACGCAGTATTTT. Protein: CASSKTSADTQYF. This chain uses TRBV6-6 with TRBJ2-3; 8 nucleotides align to TRBD2. The CDR3 consists of 13 residues. J was trimmed by 6 bases and V by 5 bases; bases with no gene match: 4. The germline V gene has CDR1 MNHNY and CDR2 SVGAGI (reference sequence).